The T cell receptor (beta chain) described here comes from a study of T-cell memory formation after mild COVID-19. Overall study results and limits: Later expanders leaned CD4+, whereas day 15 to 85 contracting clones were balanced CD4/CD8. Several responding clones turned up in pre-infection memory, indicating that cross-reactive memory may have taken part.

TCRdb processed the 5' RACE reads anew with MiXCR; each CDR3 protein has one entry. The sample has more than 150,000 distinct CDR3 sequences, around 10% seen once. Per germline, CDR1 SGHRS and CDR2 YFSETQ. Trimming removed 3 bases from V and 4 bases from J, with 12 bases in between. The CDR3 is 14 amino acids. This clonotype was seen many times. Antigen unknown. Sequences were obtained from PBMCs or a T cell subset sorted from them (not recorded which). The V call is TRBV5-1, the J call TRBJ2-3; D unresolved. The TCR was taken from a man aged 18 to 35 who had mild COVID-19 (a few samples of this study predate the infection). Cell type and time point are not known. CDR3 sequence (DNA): TGCGCCAGCAGCTCCTACGCGCCGTCAGATACGCAGTATTTT. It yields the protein CASSSYAPSDTQYF.